This T cell receptor beta chain appears in the sequencing data of a study of shared clonotypes between healthy human individuals. Repertoires were generated with immunoSEQ multiplex PCR, while TCRdb's copy carries only in-frame clones and drops some. The profile covers approximately 2,300,000 clones, with 92% appearing a single time and 0.37% taken by the ten largest. CDR1 MGHDK and CDR2 SYGVNS come from the germline V gene. The CDR3 length is 14 residues. Trimming at V came to 4 bases and at J to 4 bases, leaving 5 bases not matched to a gene. As for this clone: The antigen is not known.

Study-level points and caveats: A limitation of the genetic and exposure-history diversity represented arose from few donors.

The gene calls are TRBV25-1 and TRBJ1-1; TRBD1 agrees at 8 bases. Sequenced input: naive CD4+ T cells from PBMCs. As to subset: CD45RA+ positively selected. The origin of this receptor is a man between 18 and 35 years old in good health. Some clones in this sample may be carry-over from other donors' samples. Here the CDR3 DNA reads TGTGCCAGCAGTGTTGGACAGGGCCCCACTGAAGCTTTCTTT. It is translated as CASSVGQGPTEAFF.